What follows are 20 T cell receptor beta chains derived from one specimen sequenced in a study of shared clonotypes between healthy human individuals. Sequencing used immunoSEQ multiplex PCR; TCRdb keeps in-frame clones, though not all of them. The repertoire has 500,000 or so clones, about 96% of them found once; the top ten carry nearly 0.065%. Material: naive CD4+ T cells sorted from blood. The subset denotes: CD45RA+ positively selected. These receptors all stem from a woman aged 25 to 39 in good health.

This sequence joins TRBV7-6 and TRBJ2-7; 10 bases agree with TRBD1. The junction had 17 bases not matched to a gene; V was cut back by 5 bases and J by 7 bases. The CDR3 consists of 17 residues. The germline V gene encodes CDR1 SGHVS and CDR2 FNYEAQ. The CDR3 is CASSRMGQGSTWGEQYF. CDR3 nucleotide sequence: TGTGCCAGCAGCCGTATGGGACAGGGGTCGACCTGGGGGGAGCAGTACTTC.

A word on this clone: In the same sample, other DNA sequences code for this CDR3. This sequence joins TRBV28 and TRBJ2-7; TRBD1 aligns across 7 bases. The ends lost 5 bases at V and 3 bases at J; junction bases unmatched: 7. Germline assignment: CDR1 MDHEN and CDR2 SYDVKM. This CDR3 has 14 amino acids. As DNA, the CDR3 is TGTGCCAGCAGTCTGCCGGGACAGAGCTACGAGCAGTACTTC. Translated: CASSLPGQSYEQYF.

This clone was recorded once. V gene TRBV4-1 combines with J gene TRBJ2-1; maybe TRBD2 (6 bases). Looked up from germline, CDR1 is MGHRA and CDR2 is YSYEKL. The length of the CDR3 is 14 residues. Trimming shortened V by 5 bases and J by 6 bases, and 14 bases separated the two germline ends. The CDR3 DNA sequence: TGCGCCAGCAGCAAACTCGGACTAACCAATGAGCAGTTCTTC. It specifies CASSKLGLTNEQFF.

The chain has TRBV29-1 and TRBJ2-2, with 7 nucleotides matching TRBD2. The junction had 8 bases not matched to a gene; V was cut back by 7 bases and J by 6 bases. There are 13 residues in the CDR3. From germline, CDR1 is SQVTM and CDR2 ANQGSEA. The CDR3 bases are TGCAGCGCCGCGACTAGCTTGGCCGGGGAGCTGTTTTTT. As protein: CSAATSLAGELFF.

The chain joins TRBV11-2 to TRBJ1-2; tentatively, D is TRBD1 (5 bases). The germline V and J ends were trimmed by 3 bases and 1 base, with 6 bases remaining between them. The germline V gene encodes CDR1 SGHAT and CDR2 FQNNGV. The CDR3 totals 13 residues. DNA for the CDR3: TGTGCCAGCAGCTTCCAGGGTAACTATGGCTACACCTTC. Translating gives CASSFQGNYGYTF.

CDR3 DNA sequence: TGTGCCAGCAGCTCCGTTTTAGCGGGAGTCCCAGAGACCCAGTACTTC. Amino acids: CASSSVLAGVPETQYF. This chain uses TRBV5-4 with TRBJ2-5, with TRBD2 identical over 9 bases. The CDR3 consists of 16 residues. After removal of 3 bases from V and 4 bases from J, the junction contained 10 bases not matched to a gene. The V gene's germline CDR1 is SGHNT and CDR2 YYREEE (reference sequence).

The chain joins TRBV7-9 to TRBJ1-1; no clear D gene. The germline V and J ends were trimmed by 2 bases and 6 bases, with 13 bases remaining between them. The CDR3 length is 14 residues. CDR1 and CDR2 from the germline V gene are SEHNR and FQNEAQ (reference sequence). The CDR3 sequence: CASSLQAEGPEAFF. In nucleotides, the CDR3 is TGTGCCAGCAGCTTACAGGCCGAGGGCCCTGAAGCTTTCTTT.

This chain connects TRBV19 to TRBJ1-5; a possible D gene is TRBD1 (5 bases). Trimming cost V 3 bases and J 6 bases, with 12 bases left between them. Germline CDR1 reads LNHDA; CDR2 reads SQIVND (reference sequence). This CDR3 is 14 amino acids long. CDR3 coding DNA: TGTGCCAGTAGTATTGGCACAGGTCGTCAGCCCCAGCATTTT. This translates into CASSIGTGRQPQHF.

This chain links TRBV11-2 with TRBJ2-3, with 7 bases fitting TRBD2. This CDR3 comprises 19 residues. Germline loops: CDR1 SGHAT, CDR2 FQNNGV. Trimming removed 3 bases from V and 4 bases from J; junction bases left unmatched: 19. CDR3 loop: CASSLHGGASGAGADTQYF. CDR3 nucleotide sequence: TGTGCCAGCAGCTTGCATGGAGGGGCTAGCGGAGCAGGAGCAGATACGCAGTATTTT.

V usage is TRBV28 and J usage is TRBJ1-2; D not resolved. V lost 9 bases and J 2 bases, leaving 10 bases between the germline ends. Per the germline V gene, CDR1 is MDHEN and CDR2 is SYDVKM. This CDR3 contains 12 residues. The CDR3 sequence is CASTVTNYGYTF. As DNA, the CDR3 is TGTGCCAGTACTGTTACAAACTATGGCTACACCTTC.

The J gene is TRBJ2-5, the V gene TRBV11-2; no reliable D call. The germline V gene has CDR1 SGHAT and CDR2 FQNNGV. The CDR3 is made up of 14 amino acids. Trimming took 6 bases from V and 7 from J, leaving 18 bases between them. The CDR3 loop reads CASSRTTNQATQYF. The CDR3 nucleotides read TGTGCCAGCAGTCGCACAACAAACCAGGCGACCCAGTACTTC.

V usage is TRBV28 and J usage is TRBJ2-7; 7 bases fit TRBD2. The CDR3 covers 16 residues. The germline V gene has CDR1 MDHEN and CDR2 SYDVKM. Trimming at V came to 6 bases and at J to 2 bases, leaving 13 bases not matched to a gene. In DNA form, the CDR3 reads TGTGCCAGCAGCACCCCTATAATGGGAGGGCCCTACGAGCAGTACTTC. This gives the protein CASSTPIMGGPYEQYF. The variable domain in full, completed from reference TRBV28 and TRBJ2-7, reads DVKVTQSSRYLVKRTGEKVFLECVQDMDHENMFWYRQDPGLGLRLIYFSYDVKMKEKGDIPEGYSVSREKKERFSLILESASTNQTSMYLCASSTPIMGGPYEQYFGPGTRLTVT.

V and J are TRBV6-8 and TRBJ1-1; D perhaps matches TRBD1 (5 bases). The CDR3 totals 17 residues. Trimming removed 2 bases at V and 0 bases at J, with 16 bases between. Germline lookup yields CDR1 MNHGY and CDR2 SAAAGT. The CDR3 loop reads CASSYRCLGRLNTEAFF. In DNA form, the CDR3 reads TGTGCCAGCAGTTACCGGTGCTTGGGGCGGTTGAACACTGAAGCTTTCTTT.

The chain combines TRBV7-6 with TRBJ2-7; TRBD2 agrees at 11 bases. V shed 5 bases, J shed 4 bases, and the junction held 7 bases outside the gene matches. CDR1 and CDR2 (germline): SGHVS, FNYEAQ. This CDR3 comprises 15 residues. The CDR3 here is CASSQSGLAVYEQYF. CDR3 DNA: TGTGCCAGCAGCCAATCGGGACTAGCGGTATACGAGCAGTACTTC.

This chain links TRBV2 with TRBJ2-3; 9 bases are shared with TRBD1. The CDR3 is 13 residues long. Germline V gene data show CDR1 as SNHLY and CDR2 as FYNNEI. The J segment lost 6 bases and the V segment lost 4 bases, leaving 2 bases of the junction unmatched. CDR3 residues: CASSGDRGDTQYF. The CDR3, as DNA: TGTGCCAGCAGTGGTGACAGGGGGGATACGCAGTATTTT.

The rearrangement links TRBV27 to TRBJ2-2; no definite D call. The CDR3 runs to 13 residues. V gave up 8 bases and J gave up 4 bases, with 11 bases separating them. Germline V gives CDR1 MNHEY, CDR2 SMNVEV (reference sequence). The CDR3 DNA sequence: TGTGCCAGCCGTTACTCGAGCACCGGGGAGCTGTTTTTT. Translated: CASRYSSTGELFF.

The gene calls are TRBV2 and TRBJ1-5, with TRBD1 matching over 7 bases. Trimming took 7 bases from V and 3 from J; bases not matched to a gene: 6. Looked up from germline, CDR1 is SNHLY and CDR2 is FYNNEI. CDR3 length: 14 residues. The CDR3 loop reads CASKQGSYNQPQHF. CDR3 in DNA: TGTGCCAGCAAACAGGGGAGTTACAATCAGCCCCAGCATTTT. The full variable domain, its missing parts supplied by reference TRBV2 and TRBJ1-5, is EPEVTQTPSHQVTQMGQEVILRCVPISNHLYFYWYRQILGQKVEFLVSFYNNEISEKSEIFDDQFSVERPDGSNFTLKIRSTKLEDSAMYFCASKQGSYNQPQHFGDGTRLSIL.

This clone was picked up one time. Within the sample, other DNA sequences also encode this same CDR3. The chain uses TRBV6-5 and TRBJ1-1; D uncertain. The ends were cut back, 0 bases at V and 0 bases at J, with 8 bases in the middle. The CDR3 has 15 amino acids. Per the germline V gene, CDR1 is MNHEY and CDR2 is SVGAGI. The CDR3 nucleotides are TGTGCCAGCAGTTACTCGAGAGGGCTGAACACTGAAGCTTTCTTT. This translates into CASSYSRGLNTEAFF.

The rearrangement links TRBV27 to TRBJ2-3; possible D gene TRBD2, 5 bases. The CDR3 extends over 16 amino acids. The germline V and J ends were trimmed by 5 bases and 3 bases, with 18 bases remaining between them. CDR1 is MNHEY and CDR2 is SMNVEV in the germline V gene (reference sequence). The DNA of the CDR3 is TGTGCCAGCAGTCCCACGGGGTGGGGAGCAACAGATACGCAGTATTTT. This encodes CASSPTGWGATDTQYF.

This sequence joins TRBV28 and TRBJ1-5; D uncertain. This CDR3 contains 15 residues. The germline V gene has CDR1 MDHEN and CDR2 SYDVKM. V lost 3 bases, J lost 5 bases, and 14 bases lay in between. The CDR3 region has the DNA TGTGCCAGCAGTTTTTCAAGTAAACTCTATCAGCCCCAGCATTTT. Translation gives CASSFSSKLYQPQHF.